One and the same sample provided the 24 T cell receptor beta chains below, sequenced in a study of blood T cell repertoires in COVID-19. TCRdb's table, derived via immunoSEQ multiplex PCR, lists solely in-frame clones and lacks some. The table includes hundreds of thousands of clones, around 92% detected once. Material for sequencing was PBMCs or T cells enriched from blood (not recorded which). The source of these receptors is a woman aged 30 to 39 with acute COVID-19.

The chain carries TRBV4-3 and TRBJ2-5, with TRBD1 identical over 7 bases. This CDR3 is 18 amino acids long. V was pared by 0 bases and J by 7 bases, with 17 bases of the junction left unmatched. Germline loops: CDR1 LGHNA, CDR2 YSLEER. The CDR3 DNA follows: TGCGCCAGCAGCCAAGAGGGCCTCCCGGGACAGCACTCTGGGACCCAGTACTTC. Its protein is CASSQEGLPGQHSGTQYF.

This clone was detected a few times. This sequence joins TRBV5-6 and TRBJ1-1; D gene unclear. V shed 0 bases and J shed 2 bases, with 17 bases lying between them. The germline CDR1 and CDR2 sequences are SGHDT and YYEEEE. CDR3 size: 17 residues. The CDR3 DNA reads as TGTGCCAGCAGCTTGGAAAGTTCTAGCGGAGGAAACACTGAAGCTTTCTTT. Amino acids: CASSLESSSGGNTEAFF.

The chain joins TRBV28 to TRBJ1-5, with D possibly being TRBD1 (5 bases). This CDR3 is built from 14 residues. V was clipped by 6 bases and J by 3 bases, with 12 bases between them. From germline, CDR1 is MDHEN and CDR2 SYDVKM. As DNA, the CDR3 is TGTGCCAGCAGGCGGGGGGGGAACAATCAGCCCCAGCATTTT. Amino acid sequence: CASRRGGNNQPQHF.

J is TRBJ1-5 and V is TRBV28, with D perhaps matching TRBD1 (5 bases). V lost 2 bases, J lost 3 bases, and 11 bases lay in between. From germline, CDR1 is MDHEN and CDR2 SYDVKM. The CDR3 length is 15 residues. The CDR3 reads CASSLDRSINQPQHF. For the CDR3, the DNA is TGTGCCAGCAGTTTAGACAGAAGCATCAATCAGCCCCAGCATTTT.

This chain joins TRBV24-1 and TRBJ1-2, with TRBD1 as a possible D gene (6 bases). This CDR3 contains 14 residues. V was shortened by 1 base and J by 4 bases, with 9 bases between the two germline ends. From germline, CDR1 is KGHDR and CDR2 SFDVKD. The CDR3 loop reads CATSDFGRGYGYTF. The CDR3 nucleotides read TGTGCCACCAGTGATTTTGGCAGGGGCTATGGCTACACCTTC.

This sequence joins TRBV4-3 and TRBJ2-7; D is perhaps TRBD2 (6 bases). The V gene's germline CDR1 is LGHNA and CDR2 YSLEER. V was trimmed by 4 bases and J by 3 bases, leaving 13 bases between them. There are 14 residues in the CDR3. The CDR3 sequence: CASSPFMRGYEQYF. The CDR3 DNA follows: TGCGCCAGCAGCCCCTTCATGCGGGGCTACGAGCAGTACTTC.

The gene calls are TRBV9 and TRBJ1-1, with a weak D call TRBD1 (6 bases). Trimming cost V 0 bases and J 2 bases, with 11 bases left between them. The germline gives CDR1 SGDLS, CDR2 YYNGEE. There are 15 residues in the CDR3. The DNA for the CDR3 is TGTGCCAGCAGCGTAGTAAACAGGGACAACACTGAAGCTTTCTTT. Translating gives CASSVVNRDNTEAFF.

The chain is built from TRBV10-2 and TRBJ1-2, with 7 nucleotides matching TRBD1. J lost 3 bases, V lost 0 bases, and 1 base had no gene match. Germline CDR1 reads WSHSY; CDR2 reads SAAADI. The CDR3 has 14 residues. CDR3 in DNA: TGCGCCAGCAGTGAGTCCGACAGGGACTATGGCTACACCTTC. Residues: CASSESDRDYGYTF.

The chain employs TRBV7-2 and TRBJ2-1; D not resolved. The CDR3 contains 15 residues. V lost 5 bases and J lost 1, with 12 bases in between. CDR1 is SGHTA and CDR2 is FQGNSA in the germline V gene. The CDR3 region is CASSLSGVSYNEQFF. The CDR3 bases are TGTGCCAGCAGCCTTTCGGGTGTATCCTACAATGAGCAGTTCTTC.

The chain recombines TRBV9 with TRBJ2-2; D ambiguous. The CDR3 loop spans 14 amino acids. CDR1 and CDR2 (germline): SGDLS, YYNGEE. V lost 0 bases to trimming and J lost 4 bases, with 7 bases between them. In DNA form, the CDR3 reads TGTGCCAGCAGCGTAGGGGCTGGCACCGGGGAGCTGTTTTTT. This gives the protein CASSVGAGTGELFF.

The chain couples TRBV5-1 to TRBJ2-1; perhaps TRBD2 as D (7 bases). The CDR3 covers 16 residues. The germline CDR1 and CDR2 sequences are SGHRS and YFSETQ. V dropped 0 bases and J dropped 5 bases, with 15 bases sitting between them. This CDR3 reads CASSLVGGGTHNEQFF. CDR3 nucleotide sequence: TGCGCCAGCAGCTTGGTGGGAGGGGGGACCCACAATGAGCAGTTCTTC. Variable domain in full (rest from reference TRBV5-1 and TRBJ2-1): KAGVTQTPRYLIKTRGQQVTLSCSPISGHRSVSWYQQTPGQGLQFLFEYFSETQRNKGNFPGRFSGRQFSNSRSEMNVSTLELGDSALYLCASSLVGGGTHNEQFFGPGTRLTVL.

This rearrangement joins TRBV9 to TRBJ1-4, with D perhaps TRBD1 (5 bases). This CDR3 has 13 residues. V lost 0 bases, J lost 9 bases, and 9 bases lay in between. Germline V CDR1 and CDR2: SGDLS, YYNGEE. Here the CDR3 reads CASSVAEGQKLFF. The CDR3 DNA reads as TGTGCCAGCAGCGTAGCGGAGGGGCAAAAACTGTTTTTT. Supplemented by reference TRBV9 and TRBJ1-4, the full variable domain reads DSGVTQTPKHLITATGQRVTLRCSPRSGDLSVYWYQQSLDQGLQFLIQYYNGEERAKGNILERFSAQQFPDLHSELNLSSLELGDSALYFCASSVAEGQKLFFGSGTQLSVL.

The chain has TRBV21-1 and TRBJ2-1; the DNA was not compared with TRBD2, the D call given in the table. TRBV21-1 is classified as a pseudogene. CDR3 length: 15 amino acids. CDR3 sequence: CASPPGTSGVNEQFF. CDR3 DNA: TGTGCCAGCCCCCCCGGGACTAGCGGGGTGAATGAGCAGTTCTTC.

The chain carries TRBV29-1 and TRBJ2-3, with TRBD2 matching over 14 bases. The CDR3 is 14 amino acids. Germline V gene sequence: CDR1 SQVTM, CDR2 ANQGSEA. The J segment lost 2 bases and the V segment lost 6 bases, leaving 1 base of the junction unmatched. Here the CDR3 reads CSVGLAGVTDTQYF. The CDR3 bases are TGCAGCGTGGGACTAGCGGGGGTCACAGATACGCAGTATTTT.

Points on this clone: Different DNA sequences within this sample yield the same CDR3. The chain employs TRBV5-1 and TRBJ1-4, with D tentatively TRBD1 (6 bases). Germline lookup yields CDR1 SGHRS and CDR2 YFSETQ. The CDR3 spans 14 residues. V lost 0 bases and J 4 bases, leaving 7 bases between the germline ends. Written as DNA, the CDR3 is TGCGCCAGCAGCTTGGTACAGGGTAATGAAAAACTGTTTTTT. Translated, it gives CASSLVQGNEKLFF.

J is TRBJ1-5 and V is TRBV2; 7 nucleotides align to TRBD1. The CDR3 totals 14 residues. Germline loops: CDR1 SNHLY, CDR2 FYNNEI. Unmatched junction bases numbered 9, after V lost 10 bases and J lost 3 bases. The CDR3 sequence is CATRDRDHNQPQHF. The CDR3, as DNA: TGTGCCACAAGAGACAGGGACCACAATCAGCCCCAGCATTTT.

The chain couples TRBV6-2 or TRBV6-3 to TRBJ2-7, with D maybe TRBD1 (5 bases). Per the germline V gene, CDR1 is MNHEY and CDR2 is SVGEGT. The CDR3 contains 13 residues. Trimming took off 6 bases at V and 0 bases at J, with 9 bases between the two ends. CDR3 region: CASSQTDSYEQYF. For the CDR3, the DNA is TGTGCCAGCAGCCAGACAGACTCCTACGAGCAGTACTTC.

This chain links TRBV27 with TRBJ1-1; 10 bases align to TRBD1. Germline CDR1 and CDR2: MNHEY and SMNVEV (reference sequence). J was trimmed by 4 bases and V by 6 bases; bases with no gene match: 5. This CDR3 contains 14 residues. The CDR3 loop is CASRGTGVSTEAFF. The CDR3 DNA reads TGTGCCAGCAGGGGGACAGGGGTCTCCACTGAAGCTTTCTTT.

The CDR3 DNA sequence: TGTGCCAGCACTACATTCCAGGGGGGTGATTATGGCTACACCTTC. It encodes CASTTFQGGDYGYTF. The chain recombines TRBV6-5 with TRBJ1-2, with 7 bases that match TRBD1. V lost 7 bases, J lost 5 bases, and 13 bases stayed unmatched. CDR3 length equals 15 residues. Germline CDR1 MNHEY, CDR2 SVGAGI.

The CDR3 is CASSSTLSAGELFF. CDR3 nucleotide sequence: TGTGCCAGCAGCTCCACGCTATCGGCCGGGGAGCTGTTTTTT. This sequence joins TRBV12-1 and TRBJ2-2; the tabulated D call, TRBD2, remains unverified against the DNA. TRBV12-1 is tagged as a pseudogene. The CDR3 has 14 residues.

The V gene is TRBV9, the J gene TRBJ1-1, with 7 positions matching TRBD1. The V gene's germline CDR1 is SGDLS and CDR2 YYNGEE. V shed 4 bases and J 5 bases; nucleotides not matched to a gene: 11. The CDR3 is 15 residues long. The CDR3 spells CASSKSRGSGTEAFF. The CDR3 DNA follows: TGTGCCAGCAGCAAAAGCAGGGGGTCGGGAACTGAAGCTTTCTTT.

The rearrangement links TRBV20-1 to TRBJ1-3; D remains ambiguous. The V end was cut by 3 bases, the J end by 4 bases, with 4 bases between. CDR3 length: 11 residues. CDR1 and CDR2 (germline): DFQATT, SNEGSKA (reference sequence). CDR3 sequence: CSASLGNTIYF. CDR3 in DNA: TGCAGTGCTAGTTTAGGAAACACCATATATTTT.

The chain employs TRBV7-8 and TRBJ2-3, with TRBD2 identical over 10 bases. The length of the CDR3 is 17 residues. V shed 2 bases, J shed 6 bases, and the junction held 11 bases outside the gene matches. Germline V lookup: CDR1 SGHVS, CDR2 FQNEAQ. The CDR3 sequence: CASSLPSSGGQGDTQYF. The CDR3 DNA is TGTGCCAGCAGCTTACCATCTAGCGGGGGCCAGGGGGATACGCAGTATTTT.

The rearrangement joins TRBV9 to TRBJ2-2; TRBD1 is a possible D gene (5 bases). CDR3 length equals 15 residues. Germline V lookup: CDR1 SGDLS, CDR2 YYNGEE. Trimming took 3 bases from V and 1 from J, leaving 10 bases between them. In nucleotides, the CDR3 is TGTGCCAGCAGCGCTACGCAGGGGAACACCGGGGAGCTGTTTTTT. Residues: CASSATQGNTGELFF.